Listed below are T cell receptor beta chains from one sample, sequenced in a study of blood T cell repertoires in COVID-19. The repertoire was sequenced with immunoSEQ multiplex PCR; TCRdb's copy has only in-frame clones and lacks some. This repertoire shows about 140,000 clones, around 83% found once; its top ten account for about a tenth. Source material: peripheral blood. These receptor sequences come from a man aged 55 to 70 with active or convalescent COVID-19. The CDR3 runs from the conserved cysteine through the conserved F or W. D genes are given only for firm matches. The listing skips clone size in some rows; elsewhere it reads once, few, many or a size class.

abundance | j_gene | d_gene | len | v_gene | CDR3aa | CDR3nt
NA | TRBJ1-5 | NA | 14 | TRBV7-9 | CASSLGQANQPQHF | TGTGCCAGCAGCTTAGGACAGGCAAATCAGCCCCAGCATTTT
NA | TRBJ1-6 | TRBD1 | 17 | TRBV18 | CASSPGQERDLNSPLHF | TGTGCCAGCTCACCTGGACAGGAACGCGACCTGAATTCACCCCTCCACTTT
NA | TRBJ2-7 | NA | 14 | TRBV5-6 | CASSLNLLGDEQYF | TGTGCCAGCAGCTTGAATCTTTTAGGGGACGAGCAGTACTTC
NA | TRBJ2-1 | NA | 16 | TRBV25-1 | CASSEYGVDLGNEQFF | TGTGCCAGCAGTGAATACGGGGTAGATCTAGGGAATGAGCAGTTCTTC
NA | TRBJ2-1 | TRBD2 | 14 | TRBV13 | CASSPLSGSYEQFF | TGTGCCAGCAGCCCATTAAGCGGGAGCTACGAGCAGTTCTTC
NA | TRBJ2-2 | NA | 14 | TRBV6-5 | CASSPVSDTGELFF | TGTGCCAGCAGCCCCGTTTCGGACACCGGGGAGCTGTTTTTT
NA | TRBJ1-5 | NA | 17 | TRBV4-3 | CASSQEGGGPGNQPQHF | TGCGCCAGCAGCCAAGAAGGGGGTGGGCCTGGCAATCAGCCCCAGCATTTT
NA | TRBJ2-3 | NA | 12 | TRBV27 | CASSFYTGTQYF | TGTGCCAGCAGTTTCTATACGGGTACGCAGTATTTT
NA | TRBJ2-1 | NA | 16 | TRBV6-5 | CASSYSTGGRGGEQFF | TGTGCCAGCAGTTACTCGACTGGCGGGAGAGGGGGTGAGCAGTTCTTC
NA | TRBJ2-5 | TRBD1 | 15 | TRBV18 | CASSPDTDRGENQYF | TGTGCCAGCTCACCGGATACTGACAGGGGGGAAAACCAGTACTTC
NA | TRBJ2-5 | NA | 13 | TRBV7-2 | CASSLDRKETQYF | TGTGCCAGCAGCTTAGACAGAAAAGAGACCCAGTACTTC
NA | TRBJ1-5 | TRBD1 | 14 | TRBV6-5 | CASRTDRGRGPQHF | TGTGCCAGCAGGACGGACAGGGGGCGGGGGCCCCAGCATTTT
NA | TRBJ2-1 | TRBD2 | 15 | TRBV7-8 | CASSLARGGYNEQFF | TGTGCCAGCAGCTTAGCGCGGGGGGGGTACAATGAGCAGTTCTTC
NA | TRBJ1-1 | NA | 16 | TRBV10-1 | CASSEFVSGLNTEAFF | TGCGCCAGCAGTGAGTTCGTCTCAGGGCTCAACACTGAAGCTTTCTTT
once | TRBJ1-1 | NA | 14 | TRBV7-9 | CASSLYGGNTEAFF | TGTGCCAGCAGCTTATACGGGGGGAACACTGAAGCTTTCTTT
NA | TRBJ1-1 | TRBD1 | 12 | TRBV10-3 | CASQGGNTEAFF | TGTGCCAGCCAGGGGGGGAACACTGAAGCTTTCTTT
few | TRBJ2-3 | TRBD2 | 17 | TRBV15 | CATSRDLRAGAKNTQYF | TGTGCCACCAGCAGAGATTTGAGAGCGGGGGCGAAAAATACGCAGTATTTT
few | TRBJ1-2 | TRBD1 | 14 | TRBV6-5 | CASGRDRANYGYTF | TGTGCCAGCGGAAGGGACAGAGCTAACTATGGCTACACCTTC
once | TRBJ2-3 | NA | 16 | TRBV3-1/TRBV3-2 | CASSLLGSSPTDTQYF | TGTGCCAGCAGCCTACTTGGGAGCAGTCCCACAGATACGCAGTATTTT
NA | TRBJ1-5 | NA | 16 | TRBV7-2 | CASSLQGRAGNQPQHF | TGTGCCAGCAGCTTACAGGGCAGGGCGGGCAATCAGCCCCAGCATTTT
once | TRBJ1-1 | NA | 15 | TRBV4-3 | CASSQDLGGRRGAFF | TGCGCCAGCAGCCAAGATCTGGGCGGGCGGCGTGGGGCTTTCTTT
NA | TRBJ1-6 | NA | 14 | TRBV5-4 | CASSLVGGNSPLHF | TGTGCCAGCAGCTTGGTGGGGGGAAATTCACCCCTCCACTTT
few | TRBJ2-7 | TRBD2 | 15 | TRBV5-4 | CASSLGGGGSYEQYF | TGTGCCAGCAGCTTGGGCGGGGGGGGCTCCTACGAGCAGTACTTC
NA | TRBJ1-2 | TRBD1 | 15 | TRBV6-5 | CASSRSGRGDYGYTF | TGTGCCAGCAGCCGATCGGGCAGGGGGGACTATGGCTACACCTTC
NA | TRBJ1-1 | NA | 10 | TRBV21-1 | CASSKCGAFF | TGTGCCAGCAGCAAATGCGGGGCTTTCTTT
NA | TRBJ1-5 | TRBD1 | 15 | TRBV10-3 | CAISEQGASNQPQHF | TGTGCCATCAGTGAACAGGGGGCAAGCAATCAGCCCCAGCATTTT
NA | TRBJ1-5 | NA | 15 | TRBV2 | CASSEDSRLRQPQHF | TGTGCCAGCAGTGAGGACAGCAGGCTAAGGCAGCCCCAGCATTTT
once | TRBJ1-5 | TRBD1 | 15 | TRBV7-2 | CASSRTGAHNQPQHF | TGTGCCAGCAGCAGGACAGGGGCGCACAATCAGCCCCAGCATTTT
NA | TRBJ1-2 | NA | 14 | TRBV2 | CASSEIWQTDGYTF | TGTGCCAGCAGTGAAATCTGGCAGACAGATGGCTACACCTTC
NA | TRBJ2-7 | TRBD1 | 15 | TRBV9 | CASSVGTDRVHEQYF | TGTGCCAGCAGCGTAGGGACGGACAGGGTCCACGAGCAGTACTTC
NA | TRBJ2-2 | TRBD2 | 17 | TRBV27 | CASNRLGTSGSNGELFF | TGTGCCAGCAATAGGCTTGGGACTAGCGGGAGTAACGGGGAGCTGTTTTTT
NA | TRBJ1-2 | NA | 13 | TRBV5-6 | CASSLVQGYGYTF | TGTGCCAGCAGCTTGGTACAGGGATATGGCTACACCTTC
NA | TRBJ1-5 | NA | 13 | TRBV20-1 | CSASAEGSQPQHF | TGCAGTGCTAGTGCGGAGGGATCTCAGCCCCAGCATTTT
NA | TRBJ1-2 | NA | 14 | TRBV10-3 | CAISESGQGPGYTF | TGTGCCATCAGTGAGTCGGGGCAGGGTCCTGGCTACACCTTC
NA | TRBJ1-2 | NA | 13 | TRBV6-5 | CASRTGNNYGYTF | TGTGCCAGCAGAACAGGGAACAATTATGGCTACACCTTC
many | TRBJ1-2 | NA | 15 | TRBV4-1 | CASSQDVNTNYGYTF | TGCGCCAGCAGCCAAGATGTTAATACTAACTATGGCTACACCTTC
NA | TRBJ2-7 | NA | 13 | TRBV6-1 | CASSDRRGNEQYF | TGTGCCAGCAGTGATCGTCGGGGAAACGAGCAGTACTTC